This TCR beta chain was captured in a study of blood T cells in healthy people across ages. With regard to this clonotype: What it binds is not known.

Isolation yielded PBMCs, at least 6 million per sample, in every case. Study-level results: Long-lived and aged donors differed, with more naive CD4+ cells and higher diversity in the long-lived.

The germline V gene has CDR1 ENHRY and CDR2 SYGVKD. The CDR3 spans 14 residues. The second PCR ran about 6 to 11 cycles with a sample-barcoded 5' primer and J-beta primers. TCRdb reanalysed the 5' RACE reads using MiXCR and keeps one entry per CDR3 protein. This table holds hundreds of thousands of distinct CDR3 sequences, roughly three fifths found once. The gene calls are TRBV10-3 and TRBJ2-7; D is perhaps TRBD1 or TRBD2 (5 bases each). TRBJ2-5 matches the DNA end more closely, so the J call is doubtful. The TCR was taken from a man between 40 and 49 years old in good health. The sequenced sample was blood. The CDR3 DNA sequence: TGTGCCATTAGGCAAGGACTTGATCAGGGGACCCAGTACTTC. It encodes CAIRQGLDQGTQYF.